The T cell receptor (beta chain) under discussion was sequenced for a study of prognosis after radiotherapy for stage I lung cancer. This clonotype was found many times. Its antigen is not identified. By two-round multiplex PCR, the TCR beta CDR3 was amplified from genomic DNA. TRBV and TRBJ genes each had their own specific primers in first-round PCR. TCRdb re-called the multiplex PCR reads through MiXCR, storing one row per CDR3 protein. The sample includes fewer than 20,000 distinct CDR3 sequences, about 44% seen only once; the top ten take 30% to 40%. Findings and limits, study-wide: A determination of whether the expanded TCR clones were tumor-specific was not made.

This TCR was recovered from a donor over 45 with non-small cell lung cancer. The sequencing here drew on PBMCs, taken before or after stereotactic body radiation therapy (not recorded which).

As DNA, the CDR3 is TGTGCCAGCAGGCAGACAGGGGCAGGTACCCAATACGAGACCCAGTACTTC. It encodes CASRQTGAGTQYETQYF. The gene calls are TRBV12-3 or TRBV12-4 and TRBJ2-5, with 8 bases fitting TRBD1. The CDR3 length is 17 residues. The trim removed 6 bases at V and 5 bases at J, leaving 17 bases unmatched.